This T cell receptor (beta chain) was found in a study of long-term antiretroviral therapy in people with HIV (dated by TCRdb to 2022 to 2024). Context from the whole study: The earliest samples were collected approximately a decade before the 2015 WHO recommendation for immediate ART, a period when ART was typically delayed until CD4 counts fell. A retrospective serial study tested whether ART initiation and durable HIV suppression were associated with changes in peripheral blood TRB repertoire composition and diversity. The cohort contributed fewer than 200 cryopreserved PBMC samples from about 33 adults with confirmed HIV infection, collected serially over a mean of around 6 years (range 1-12). Of the approximately 28 participants with HIV, fewer than twelve were female. No cross-contamination during QIAcube processing was shown when test extractions of a monoclonal T-cell line were performed alongside 25 to 35 polyclonal samples. General conclusions and limits of the study: At every time point, the repertoire was dominated by expanded TRB clones first identified before ART initiation, although this dominance fluctuated and, in many PLHIV, declined after ART. Limited PBMC availability meant only the TCR beta chain was sequenced, without alpha chain pairing. The samples span the years 2004 to 2017, and the ART regimens used may be less effective than current regimens. Compared with controls, HIV repertoires had narrower CDR3 length ranges, and the network structure pointed to an antigen-experienced repertoire that shifted only slightly toward naive after ART. Inferences about post-ART repertoire changes are limited because no data were available on ART adherence, viral resistance or therapy changes. Unsorted PBMC were profiled instead of sorted CD4+ and CD8+ T cells because pre-ART samples had limited cell numbers. ART initiation was associated with a significant increase in TRB diversity, but diversity stayed significantly below transplant donor controls even after long-term ART.

Participants were included only if at least one PBMC sample before ART initiation and at least two post-ART samples were available. All participants with HIV were treated in the United States of America. Before DNA extraction, cryopreserved samples containing about 0.9-10 million PBMC were thawed and washed. At the time of the earliest PBMC sample for each participant with HIV, ages ranged from about 23 to 60 years. PBMC samples were contributed by each participant from 1-4 timepoints before ART initiation and 2-8 timepoints after ART initiation, with a median of 7 samples. For every participant, serial HIV viral load, CD4+ T-cell count, ART history and demographic data were obtained. A Qiagen kit on a QIAcube was used to extract genomic DNA from unsorted PBMC, with samples processed in batches of 12. From cysteine to phenylalanine, the CDR3 is 13 amino acids long. CDR3 DNA only is kept here, 39 bases in frame from base 1. Compared with germline, V lacks 6 bases and J lacks 5 bases; bases without a gene match: 2. In the germline V gene, CDR1 corresponds to MNHEY and CDR2 to SVGAGI.

A word on this clone: Its cognate antigen has yet to be identified. The sample holds no much larger clone one base away, and base qualities are not on file.

Sequencing of the TRB variable region was done with the immunoSEQ hsTCRB v3.0 assay at survey level resolution. TRB sequencing targeted a depth of about 35,000-50,000 T-cell genomes per sample. An Illumina MiSeq with a v3 150-cycle kit was used to sequence the pooled TRB libraries. The original methods were these. Repertoire analysis was run in R within a reproducible Nextflow workflow that covered QC, data transformation and analysis. LymphoSeq2, an R package for AIRR-Seq data exploration, was used to implement custom analyses. A few samples yielding fewer than 5000 total TRB sequences were excluded, leaving 150 to 200 analyzed HIV repertoires. Among the 200 or so HIV repertoires that were kept, 59 were collected before ART initiation and under 150 were collected after ART initiation. Repertoires were downsampled to 5000 TRB nucleotide sequences, with summary statistics averaged over 100 downsampling iterations. TRB sequences were retained for analysis only if CDR3 regions of at least seven amino acids were present. Two measures captured diversity: a Shannon entropy-derived clonality score and the Gini coefficient. Repertoire networks linked the top 5000 CDR3 amino acid sequences whenever two sequences differed by an edit distance of one. GLIPH2 predicted antigen specificity groups and MHC restriction for TRB CDR3 amino acid sequences. To flag known CMV, EBV, HIV or tissue antigen associations, CDR3 amino acid sequences were matched against VDJdb and McPAS-TCR. Pre-ART, post-ART and control groups were compared with Wilcoxon signed-rank tests and Holm-Bonferroni correction. The clones in this table, taken by TCRdb from immuneACCESS, are in-frame only. Not every clone is retained; where verified, under half of the shortfall comes from an unresolved V gene, and the cause of the rest is unknown. V and J calls and clone size are copied from that table; D and trimming were computed from the DNA. Present in this sample are about 34,000 clones, roughly 94% of which were seen just once. Of the sample, around 3.8% is held by the ten largest clones.

The sequence was collected from a woman in her forties or fifties with HIV. The chain couples TRBV6-5 to TRBJ2-1; 9 central nucleotides agree with TRBD1. The source material was unsorted PBMCs, sampled just over 5 years after starting antiretroviral therapy. CDR3 region: CASRRTGDNEQFF. The DNA sequence is as follows: TGTGCCAGCAGAAGGACAGGGGACAATGAGCAGTTCTTC.